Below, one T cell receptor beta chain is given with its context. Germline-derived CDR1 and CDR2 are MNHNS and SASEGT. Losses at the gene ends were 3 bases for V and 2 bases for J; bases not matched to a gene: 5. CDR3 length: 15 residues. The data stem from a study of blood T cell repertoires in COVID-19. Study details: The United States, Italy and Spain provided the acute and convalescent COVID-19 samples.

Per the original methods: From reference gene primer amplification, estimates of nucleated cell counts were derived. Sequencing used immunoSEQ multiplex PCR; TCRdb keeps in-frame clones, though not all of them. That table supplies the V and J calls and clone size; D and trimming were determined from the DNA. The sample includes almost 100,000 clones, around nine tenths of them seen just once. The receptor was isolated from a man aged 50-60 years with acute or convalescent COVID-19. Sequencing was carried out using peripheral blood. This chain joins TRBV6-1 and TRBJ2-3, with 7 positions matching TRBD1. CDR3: CASSEPGQNTDTQYF. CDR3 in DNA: TGTGCCAGCAGTGAGCCGGGACAGAACACAGATACGCAGTATTTT.